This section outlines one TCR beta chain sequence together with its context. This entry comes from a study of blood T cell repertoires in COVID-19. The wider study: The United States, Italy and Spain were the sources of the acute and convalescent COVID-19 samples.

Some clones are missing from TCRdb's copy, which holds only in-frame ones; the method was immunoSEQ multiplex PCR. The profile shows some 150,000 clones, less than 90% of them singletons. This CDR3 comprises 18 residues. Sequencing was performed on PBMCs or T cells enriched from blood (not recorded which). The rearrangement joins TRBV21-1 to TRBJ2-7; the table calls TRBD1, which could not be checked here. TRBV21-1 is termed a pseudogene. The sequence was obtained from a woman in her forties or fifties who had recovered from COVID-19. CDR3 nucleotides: TGTGCCGGACCTTACTCCGGGACAGTTGCTTCTCGAGGGTGGGAGCAGTACGTC. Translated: CAGPYSGTVASRGWEQYV.